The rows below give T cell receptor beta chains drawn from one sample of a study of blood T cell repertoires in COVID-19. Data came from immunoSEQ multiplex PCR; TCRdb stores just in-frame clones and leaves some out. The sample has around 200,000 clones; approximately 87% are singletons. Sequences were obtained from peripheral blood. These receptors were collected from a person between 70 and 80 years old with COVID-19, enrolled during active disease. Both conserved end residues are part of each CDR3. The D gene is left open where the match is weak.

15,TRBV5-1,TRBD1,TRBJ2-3,CASSTDRGNGDTQYF,TGCGCCAGCAGCACTGACAGGGGCAATGGTGATACGCAGTATTTT
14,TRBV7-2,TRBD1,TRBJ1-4,CASSRPGQGEKLFF,TGTGCCAGCAGCAGACCGGGACAGGGTGAAAAACTGTTTTTT
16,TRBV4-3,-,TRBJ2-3,CASSQLVQDSRDTQYF,TGCGCCAGCAGCCAGCTTGTTCAGGACTCTAGGGATACGCAGTATTTT
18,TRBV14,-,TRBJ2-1,CASSQDYSEGYQYNEQFF,TGTGCCAGCAGCCAAGATTACTCGGAGGGCTACCAGTACAATGAGCAGTTCTTC
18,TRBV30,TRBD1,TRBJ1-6,CAWSELGVYRTGNSPLHF,TGTGCCTGGAGTGAATTAGGGGTTTACAGGACAGGAAATTCACCCCTCCACTTT
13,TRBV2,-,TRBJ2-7,CASSDAFRYEQYF,TGTGCCAGCAGTGACGCGTTTCGCTACGAGCAGTACTTC
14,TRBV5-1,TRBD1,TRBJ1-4,CASSLGGASEKLFF,TGCGCCAGCAGCTTAGGGGGCGCGAGTGAAAAACTGTTTTTT
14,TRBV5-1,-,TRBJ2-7,CASSSQGDSYEQYF,TGCGCCAGCAGCTCCCAGGGCGACTCCTACGAGCAGTACTTC
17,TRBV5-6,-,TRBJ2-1,CASSPVVSMLLPNEQFF,TGTGCCAGCAGCCCGGTAGTAAGTATGTTGCTTCCGAATGAGCAGTTCTTC
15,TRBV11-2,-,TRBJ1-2,CASSQQDKANYGYTF,TGTGCCAGCAGCCAGCAGGATAAGGCTAACTATGGCTACACCTTC
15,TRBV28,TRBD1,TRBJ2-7,CASSLPGQGSYEQYF,TGTGCCAGCAGTTTGCCGGGACAGGGTTCCTACGAGCAGTACTTC
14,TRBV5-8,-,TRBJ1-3,CASSLASSGNTIYF,TGTGCCAGCAGCTTGGCCAGCTCTGGAAACACCATATATTTT
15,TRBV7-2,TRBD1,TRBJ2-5,CASSFDRGRAETQYF,TGTGCCAGCAGCTTCGACAGGGGGAGGGCAGAGACCCAGTACTTC